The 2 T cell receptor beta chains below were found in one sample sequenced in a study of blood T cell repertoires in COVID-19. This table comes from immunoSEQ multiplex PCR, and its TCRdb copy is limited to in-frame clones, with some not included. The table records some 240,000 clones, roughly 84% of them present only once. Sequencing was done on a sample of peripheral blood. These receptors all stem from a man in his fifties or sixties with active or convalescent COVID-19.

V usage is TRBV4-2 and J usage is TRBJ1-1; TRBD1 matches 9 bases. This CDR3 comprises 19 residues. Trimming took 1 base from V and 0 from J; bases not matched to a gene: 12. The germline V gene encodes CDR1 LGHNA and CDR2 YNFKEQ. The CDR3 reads CASSQGRGQGTFMNTEAFF. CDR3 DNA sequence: TGTGCCAGCAGCCAAGGGAGGGGACAGGGTACTTTCATGAACACTGAAGCTTTCTTT.

CDR3 sequence (DNA): TGTGCCAGCAGTTACGGCCAGGTCTCGGGGAAGCAGTACGTC. Translating gives CASSYGQVSGKQYV. The chain employs TRBV6-5 and TRBJ2-7; possible D gene TRBD2, 5 bases. This CDR3 comprises 14 residues. Germline lookup yields CDR1 MNHEY and CDR2 SVGAGI. V gave up 2 bases and J gave up 8 bases, with 16 bases separating them.